These T cell receptor beta chains were read from a single sample in a study of graft-versus-host responses after intestinal transplantation. Generated by immunoSEQ multiplex PCR, the TCRdb table keeps only in-frame clones and is missing some. This sample yields about 10,000 clones, of which 90% to 95% are seen a single time; over 5% belongs to the top ten. The sample consisted of PBMCs, taken almost 70 days after transplant. Source of these receptors: a human patient who received an intestinal transplant, so some T cells may come from the graft donor. CDR3s include the opening cysteine and the closing phenylalanine or tryptophan. A D gene is named only where the DNA matches it firmly. Size is stated for part of the rows, as once, few or many counts, or as a class when the clone is expanded.

size	V	J	D	DNA	CDR3
NA	TRBV28	TRBJ1-1	NA	TGTGCCAGTTACAATCTCAGGGTTGCTGAAGCTTTCTTT	CASYNLRVAEAFF
NA	TRBV6-1	TRBJ2-7	TRBD1	TGTGCCAGCAGTGGGTACAGGGGGCGCTACGAGCAGTACTTC	CASSGYRGRYEQYF
NA	TRBV5-6	TRBJ2-6	NA	TGTGCCAGCAGCTGGGGGACAACTGGGGCCAACGTCCTGACTTTC	CASSWGTTGANVLTF
once	TRBV29-1	TRBJ1-2	TRBD1	TGCAGCGTTGTTCGGACAGGGGACTATGGCTACACCTTC	CSVVRTGDYGYTF
NA	TRBV4-1	TRBJ2-7	NA	TGCGCCAGCAGCCAACAGGGGAGCAGTACCTACGAGCAGTACTTC	CASSQQGSSTYEQYF
NA	TRBV15	TRBJ1-1	NA	TGTGCCACCAGCAGCCCCGGGGCTGATACTGAAGCTTTCTTT	CATSSPGADTEAFF
NA	TRBV30	TRBJ2-7	TRBD2	TGTGCCTGGGATCCGGGACTAGCGGGAAATTTCTACGAGCAGTACTTC	CAWDPGLAGNFYEQYF
NA	TRBV7-6	TRBJ2-1	NA	TGTGCCTTCCTCGGACAGGGCCTGGGACTAACTATCAATGAGCAGTTCTTC	CAFLGQGLGLTINEQFF
NA	TRBV19	TRBJ2-6	NA	TGTGCCAGTAGTATAGCGCTTAGTTGGGGTGGGCCCAACGTCCTGACTTTC	CASSIALSWGGPNVLTF
NA	TRBV19	TRBJ2-3	NA	TGTGCCAGTAGTGCGTCGACTAGTTATACGCAGTATTTT	CASSASTSYTQYF
once	TRBV2	TRBJ2-1	TRBD2	TGTGCCAGCAGGGGGAGGGATAGCTCCTACAATGAGCAGTTCTTC	CASRGRDSSYNEQFF
NA	TRBV19	TRBJ1-1	NA	TGTGCCAGTGAAAGGGGGGCGAGGAACACTGAAGCTTTCTTT	CASERGARNTEAFF
NA	TRBV4-1	TRBJ1-6	NA	TGCGCCAGCAGCCAAGCGAGTAATTCACCCCTCCACTTT	CASSQASNSPLHF
NA	TRBV7-8	TRBJ2-1	NA	TGTGCCAGCAGCTTAGAGGCGGGGGCTGAGCAGTTCTTC	CASSLEAGAEQFF
once	TRBV9	TRBJ2-1	NA	TGTGCCAGCAGCGTAGTTCCGGAGGAGCAGTTCTTC	CASSVVPEEQFF
NA	TRBV18	TRBJ1-3	NA	TGTGCCAGCTCACCAGGGGCAGTTTCCTCTGGAAACACCATATATTTT	CASSPGAVSSGNTIYF
NA	TRBV19	TRBJ2-6	NA	TGTGCCAGTAGTATAGCGCTTAGTTGGGGTGGGGCCAACGTCCTGACTTTC	CASSIALSWGGANVLTF
NA	TRBV6-5	TRBJ1-1	NA	TGTGCCAGCAGTTACTCGATGGGGGAGGTGTACACTGAAGCTTTCTTT	CASSYSMGEVYTEAFF
NA	TRBV4-2	TRBJ2-1	NA	TGTGCCAGCAGCCAAGATCCAGCGGCAGGAAACAATGAGCAGTTCTTC	CASSQDPAAGNNEQFF
once	TRBV29-1	TRBJ2-1	TRBD1	TGCAGCGTTGAAGATCAATCGACAGGGGGCAATGAGCAGTTCTTC	CSVEDQSTGGNEQFF
once	TRBV5-1	TRBJ2-7	TRBD2	TGCGCCAGCAGCGTTGCGGGAGACTACGAGCAGTACTTC	CASSVAGDYEQYF
NA	TRBV5-1	TRBJ2-5	NA	TGCGCCAGCAGCTCCACCGCGGGGTGGGGGGAGACCCAGTACTTC	CASSSTAGWGETQYF
NA	TRBV27	TRBJ1-5	NA	TGTGCCAGTTCGGGACACCTCAATCAGCCCCAGCATTTT	CASSGHLNQPQHF
NA	TRBV27	TRBJ1-4	TRBD1	TGTGCCAGCACCCAATACTCTGACAGGGCGGGCGAAAAACTGTTTTTT	CASTQYSDRAGEKLFF
NA	TRBV18	TRBJ2-7	TRBD1	TGTGCCAGCTCACCCCCCCTTCTCGACAGGGACCGCTCCTACGAGCAGTACTTC	CASSPPLLDRDRSYEQYF
NA	TRBV30	TRBJ1-2	TRBD1	TGTGCCTGGAGTCCAAAAAAGGGGACAGGCCATGGCTACACCTTC	CAWSPKKGTGHGYTF
NA	TRBV28	TRBJ2-1	NA	TGTGCCAGCAAAGGGGGTAGCTCCTACAATGAGCAGTTCTTC	CASKGGSSYNEQFF
NA	TRBV10-3	TRBJ2-7	NA	TGTGCCATCAGTGAGTCTCCGATCCGGCATCGCGAGCAGTACTTC	CAISESPIRHREQYF
NA	TRBV4-3	TRBJ2-7	NA	TGCGCCAGCAGCCAAGGAATTCCAACCTACGAGCAGTACTTC	CASSQGIPTYEQYF
once	TRBV1	TRBJ2-2	NA	TGCACCAGCAGTGAACACACGTTAGGAGGCGTCGACACCGGGGAGCTGTTTTTT	CTSSEHTLGGVDTGELFF
NA	TRBV5-4	TRBJ2-2	TRBD1	TGTGCCAGCAGCCCCATCCCAGGGGGCGGGGAGCTGTTTTTT	CASSPIPGGGELFF
NA	TRBV28	TRBJ2-7	NA	TGTGCCAGCAGTTTTCTTTACGAGCAGTACTTC	CASSFLYEQYF
once	TRBV6-1	TRBJ1-4	NA	TGTGCCAGCAGAGACAACAGCCACTATTATGAAAAACTGTTTTTT	CASRDNSHYYEKLFF
once	TRBV27	TRBJ2-3	NA	TGTGCCAGCAGTTTTTTGCCCGTAGCCAGCACAGATACGCAGTATTTT	CASSFLPVASTDTQYF
NA	TRBV28	TRBJ1-1	TRBD1	TGTGCCAGCAGTCCCCGGGACAGGGTTAACACTGAAGCTTTCTTT	CASSPRDRVNTEAFF
NA	TRBV28	TRBJ2-3	NA	TGTGCCAGCAGTTTTGCTAGCGATACGCAGTGTTTT	CASSFASDTQCF
NA	TRBV7-8	TRBJ2-5	NA	TGTGCCAGCAGCCGTTCGGACAGAGAAGAGACCCAGTACTTC	CASSRSDREETQYF
NA	TRBV7-3	TRBJ2-7	NA	TGTGCCAGCACCGGCCGGGACAACCCCTACGAGCAGTACTTC	CASTGRDNPYEQYF
NA	TRBV28	TRBJ2-3	TRBD1	TGTGCCAGCAGTCTCCCCTGGACAGGGAGGAATACGCAGTATTTT	CASSLPWTGRNTQYF
once	TRBV27	TRBJ1-6	NA	TGTGCCAGCAGTTTCCGAAATTCACCCCTCCACTTT	CASSFRNSPLHF
NA	TRBV5-6	TRBJ1-3	NA	TGTGCCAGCAGCTTGGGGACGCCTGGAAACACCATATATTTT	CASSLGTPGNTIYF
NA	TRBV12-5	TRBJ2-1	NA	TGTGCTAGTGCCGTGTCAGGTGAGCAGTTCTTC	CASAVSGEQFF
NA	TRBV11-2	TRBJ2-3	TRBD2	TGTGCCAGCAGCTCCCAACTAGCGGGAGGCCCAGATACGCAGTATTTT	CASSSQLAGGPDTQYF
NA	TRBV4-3	TRBJ2-5	TRBD2	TGCGCCAGCAGCCAAAGGACTAGCGGTGGATGGGGGACCCAGTACTTC	CASSQRTSGGWGTQYF
NA	TRBV9	TRBJ2-3	NA	TGTGCCAGCAGCGTAGCTGATACGCAGTATTTT	CASSVADTQYF
NA	TRBV4-2	TRBJ2-5	TRBD1	TGTGCCAGCAGCCAAACCTCTAGACAGGGGGTAAGAGAGACCCAGTACTTC	CASSQTSRQGVRETQYF
few	TRBV6-5	TRBJ2-7	NA	TGTGCCAGCAGTTACTCGACAGGCTACGAGCAGTACTTC	CASSYSTGYEQYF
few	TRBV27	TRBJ2-2	NA	TGTGCCAGCAGTTTAAGACAGATTGGCACCGGGGAGCTGTTTTTT	CASSLRQIGTGELFF
NA	TRBV28	TRBJ2-1	TRBD1	TGTGCCAGCAGTTTTTACAGGGGAGACTACAATGAGCAGTTCTTC	CASSFYRGDYNEQFF
NA	TRBV19	TRBJ1-2	TRBD1	TGTGCCAGTAGTATGTTCCCGGGACAGGGCTCACCCGGGGACTATGGCTACACCTTC	CASSMFPGQGSPGDYGYTF
NA	TRBV7-9	TRBJ2-7	NA	TGTGCCAGCAGCCCCCCCCCGCTCCCAGGGGAGCAGTACTTC	CASSPPPLPGEQYF
NA	TRBV7-3	TRBJ2-1	NA	TGTGCCAGCAGCTTAACGGGCTCTAACAATGAGCAGTTCTTC	CASSLTGSNNEQFF
NA	TRBV19	TRBJ1-3	NA	TGTGCCAGTAGTATCCCCTGGCCGGGAAACACCATATATTTT	CASSIPWPGNTIYF
NA	TRBV7-2	TRBJ2-7	NA	TGTGCCAGCAGCTTCTGGGCGGAGTCCTCCTACGAGCAGTACTTC	CASSFWAESSYEQYF
NA	TRBV28	TRBJ2-7	NA	TGTGCCAGCAGTTTTCCCCCGCGAGCCCCGAGCTCCTACGAGCAGTACTTC	CASSFPPRAPSSYEQYF
NA	TRBV7-9	TRBJ2-3	NA	TGTGCCAGCAGCTCTCCGGGGGATACGCAGTATTTT	CASSSPGDTQYF
few	TRBV5-5	TRBJ1-4	NA	TGTGCCAGCAGCTTGGCTATTGCAGGGCTCAGTGAAAAACTGTTTTTT	CASSLAIAGLSEKLFF